Following are 17 T cell receptor beta chains from one sample sequenced in a study of blood T cells in healthy people across ages. The authors ran a second PCR of about 7 to 12 cycles using a sample-barcoded 5' primer and a J-beta primer mix. TCRdb re-analysed the 5' RACE reads in MiXCR, keeping a single row per CDR3 protein. The sample has 700,000 to 1,000,000 distinct CDR3 sequences; under 55% are singletons. What was sequenced was blood. These receptors originate from a man aged 55 to 69 in good health.

CDR3 sequence (DNA): TGCGCCAGCAGCCAACGGTCGGGGCAGCCCCAGCATTTT. It yields the protein CASSQRSGQPQHF. The V and J genes are TRBV4-1 and TRBJ1-5; D is uncertain. The V gene lost 2 bases and the J gene lost 7 bases, with 9 bases spanning the gap. Germline V CDR1 and CDR2: MGHRA, YSYEKL. The CDR3 totals 13 residues.

The J gene is TRBJ2-7, the V gene TRBV18, with D tentatively TRBD1 or TRBD2 (5 bases each). In germline, CDR1 is KGHSH, CDR2 LQKENI. With 6 bases removed from V and 1 base from J, the gap between germline ends came to 13 bases. This CDR3 contains 14 residues. The CDR3 DNA reads TGTGCCAGCTCCCGAGGGGCTCAATCCTACGAGCAGTACTTC. Protein: CASSRGAQSYEQYF.

The sample holds one count of this clonotype. The junction and the germline gene differ at one end; a read error may be behind it. This sequence joins TRBV13 and TRBJ2-3; perhaps TRBD1 as D (6 bases). The CDR3 sequence is 16 residues long. Germline V gene data show CDR1 as PRHDT and CDR2 as FYEKMQ (reference sequence). DNA of the CDR3: TGTGCCAGCAGCTCTGGGGGCAGGACCTACACAGATGCGCAGTATTTT. It codes for CASSSGGRTYTDAQYF.

The V call is TRBV7-9, the J call TRBJ2-4; 11 bases map to TRBD1. Germline V gene data show CDR1 as SEHNR and CDR2 as FQNEAQ (reference sequence). V lost 5 bases, J lost 3 bases, and 3 bases stayed unmatched. The CDR3 consists of 15 residues. CDR3 sequence: CASSRGTGGKNIQYF. DNA for the CDR3: TGTGCCAGCAGCCGAGGGACAGGGGGCAAAAACATTCAGTACTTC.

The V call is TRBV28, the J call TRBJ1-4, with 7 bases identical to TRBD1. Germline V gene sequence: CDR1 MDHEN, CDR2 SYDVKM. With V trimmed by 4 bases and J by 6 bases, 11 bases remained unmatched. This CDR3 is 16 amino acids long. The CDR3 loop reads CASSSSGDSFHEKLFF. CDR3 nucleotide sequence: TGTGCCAGCAGTTCTTCAGGGGACAGCTTCCATGAAAAACTGTTTTTT.

This rearrangement joins TRBV6-1 to TRBJ2-5; D unresolved. Germline-derived CDR1 and CDR2 are MNHNS and SASEGT. Deletions cut 1 base from V and 11 bases from J, with 14 bases between. The length of the CDR3 is 13 residues. CDR3 sequence (DNA): TGTGCCAGCAGTGAAGTAGGTACCCTGAAGCAGTACTTC. This gives the protein CASSEVGTLKQYF.

There are a few counts of this clonotype. The chain carries TRBV7-9 and TRBJ2-7; D call uncertain. The V gene lost 3 bases and the J gene lost 4 bases, with 13 bases spanning the gap. CDR3 length equals 14 residues. Germline assignment: CDR1 SEHNR and CDR2 FQNEAQ (reference sequence). The CDR3: CASSFPSRQYEQYF. The CDR3 DNA sequence: TGTGCCAGCAGCTTCCCCTCCCGGCAATACGAGCAGTACTTC.

CDR3 coding DNA: TGTGCCACCAGTGATCCGAGACGGGAGATCACGGATACGCAGTATTTT. It codes for CATSDPRREITDTQYF. V gene TRBV24-1 combines with J gene TRBJ2-3, with a weak D call TRBD2 (6 bases). Germline V CDR1 and CDR2: KGHDR, SFDVKD. The CDR3 length is 16 residues. Trimming stripped 3 bases from V and 6 bases from J, with 18 bases between.

The rearrangement uses TRBV2 and TRBJ2-3; 9 bases are a match to TRBD2. The CDR3 is made up of 15 amino acids. V shed 6 bases and J 1 base; nucleotides not matched to a gene: 5. Germline V lookup: CDR1 SNHLY, CDR2 FYNNEI. The CDR3 sequence: CASRSLAGRTDTQYF. The CDR3 region has the DNA TGTGCCAGCAGATCTCTAGCGGGGCGCACAGATACGCAGTATTTT. Full variable domain (remainder filled in from reference TRBV2 and TRBJ2-3): EPEVTQTPSHQVTQMGQEVILRCVPISNHLYFYWYRQILGQKVEFLVSFYNNEISEKSEIFDDQFSVERPDGSNFTLKIRSTKLEDSAMYFCASRSLAGRTDTQYFGPGTRLTVL.

This chain links TRBV15 with TRBJ2-1; unclear D gene. CDR1 is LNHNV, CDR2 YYDKDF, per germline (reference sequence). CDR3 length: 13 amino acids. Trimming shortened V by 0 bases and J by 9 bases, and 9 bases separated the two germline ends. Here the CDR3 reads CATSRDLSGEQFF. The CDR3 bases are TGTGCCACCAGCAGAGATTTATCGGGTGAGCAGTTCTTC.

The V and J genes are TRBV3-1 and TRBJ1-2; D remains ambiguous. V was trimmed by 1 base and J by 7 bases, leaving 7 bases between them. This CDR3 contains 12 residues. Germline CDR1 is LGHDT and CDR2 is YNNKEL (reference sequence). The CDR3 reads CASSQVLGGYTF. The CDR3 DNA reads as TGTGCCAGCAGCCAAGTCTTGGGTGGCTACACCTTC.

V is TRBV7-2 and J is TRBJ2-7; the match to TRBD2 covers 7 bases. Germline V CDR1 and CDR2: SGHTA, FQGNSA. The length of the CDR3 is 13 residues. Unmatched junction bases numbered 6, after V lost 5 bases and J lost 5 bases. The CDR3: CASSPGGGDEQYF. The CDR3 DNA follows: TGTGCCAGCAGCCCAGGCGGGGGTGACGAGCAGTACTTC.

The rearrangement joins TRBV7-2 to TRBJ2-5; 11 nucleotides agree with TRBD1. The V segment lost 5 bases and the J segment 3 bases; nucleotides outside the gene matches: 2. The CDR3 runs 14 residues. CDR1 and CDR2 from the germline V gene are SGHTA and FQGNSA. CDR3 residues: CASSMGQGEETQYF. CDR3 nucleotides: TGTGCCAGCAGCATGGGACAGGGGGAAGAGACCCAGTACTTC.

The CDR3 bases are TGCAGCGTTATGGGGACCGGGGACAGGGGTCCGAACTATGGCTACACCTTC. Translation: CSVMGTGDRGPNYGYTF. The rearrangement joins TRBV29-1 to TRBJ1-2, with 10 bases aligning to TRBD1. Looked up from germline, CDR1 is SQVTM and CDR2 is ANQGSEA. V lost 5 bases and J lost 2; bases outside the gene matches: 14. This CDR3 has 17 amino acids.

The rearrangement uses TRBV6-5 and TRBJ2-1; 8 bases are a match to TRBD1. Germline CDR1 and CDR2: MNHEY and SVGAGI. The CDR3 is 12 residues long. Unmatched junction bases numbered 7, after V lost 6 bases and J lost 12 bases. The chain's CDR3 is CASSVRTGTQFF. DNA of the CDR3: TGTGCCAGCAGCGTACGGACAGGGACGCAGTTCTTC.

This clonotype has only a few counts. The chain uses TRBV2 and TRBJ2-1, with D uncertain. Trimming removed 8 bases from V and 8 bases from J, with 16 bases in between. This CDR3 contains 13 residues. Germline assignment: CDR1 SNHLY and CDR2 FYNNEI. The CDR3 loop reads CASRPRGVDEQFF. In nucleotides, the CDR3 is TGTGCCAGCCGTCCAAGAGGCGTAGATGAGCAGTTCTTC. Together with reference TRBV2 and TRBJ2-1, the CDR3 gives the full variable domain: EPEVTQTPSHQVTQMGQEVILRCVPISNHLYFYWYRQILGQKVEFLVSFYNNEISEKSEIFDDQFSVERPDGSNFTLKIRSTKLEDSAMYFCASRPRGVDEQFFGPGTRLTVL.

A note on this clonotype: Relative to the germline gene, one junction end is altered; a read error may explain this. The J gene is TRBJ2-1, the V gene TRBV20-1, with TRBD1 identical over 10 bases. CDR1 is DFQATT and CDR2 is SNEGSKA in the germline V gene (reference sequence). The CDR3 covers 13 residues. The CDR3 DNA is TGCAGTGCCGCGACAGGGGGCGAGAAAGAGCGGTTCTTC. Protein sequence: CSAATGGEKERFF.